The 6 T cell receptor beta chains below were found in one sample sequenced in a study of PD-1 blockade in classical Hodgkin lymphoma (dated by TCRdb to about 2020). The library came from the immunoSEQ multiplex PCR assay. TCRdb limited this immuneACCESS table to in-frame rearrangements with V and J called. A share of clones is missing; checked studies link under half to unresolved V genes, and the rest is unexplained. Here the sample has some 46,000 clones; about three quarters occur a single time. About 20% of the sample belongs to the ten largest clones. The time point label here, explained by the study, means: cycle 2 day 1 (C2D1) of nivolumab. Every trial patient had relapsed following autologous stem cell transplantation, and prior brentuximab vedotin exposure was what differed among cohorts A, B and C. Sample: peripheral blood mononuclear cells (PBMCs), taken before the second cycle of nivolumab. These TCRs come from a human donor with classical Hodgkin lymphoma.

V and J are TRBV10-3 and TRBJ2-5; D unresolved. CDR3 length: 16 amino acids. Germline lookup yields CDR1 ENHRY and CDR2 SYGVKD. The V gene lost 0 bases and the J gene lost 0 bases, with 11 bases spanning the gap. CDR3 coding DNA: TGTGCCATCAGTGAGTCTAGCACCGTTGACCAAGAGACCCAGTACTTC. This sequence encodes CAISESSTVDQETQYF.

This clone occurred a few times. This chain links TRBV2 with TRBJ1-2; TRBD1 might be the D (5 bases). CDR1 and CDR2 (germline): SNHLY, FYNNEI. The length of the CDR3 is 15 residues. Trimming cost V 7 bases and J 8 bases, with 23 bases left between them. The CDR3 loop is CASKRDVYRGGGYTF. The CDR3, as DNA: TGTGCCAGCAAACGGGACGTCTACCGCGGAGGGGGCTACACCTTC.

There are a few counts of this clone. The chain uses TRBV7-2 and TRBJ2-7; D unresolved. The CDR3 is 14 amino acids. Germline V gives CDR1 SGHTA, CDR2 FQGNSA. V was shortened by 5 bases and J by 5 bases, with 16 bases between the two germline ends. CDR3 protein: CASSPLSPRHEQYF. The DNA of the CDR3 is TGTGCCAGCAGCCCCCTTTCTCCTAGACACGAGCAGTACTTC.

The chain carries TRBV21-1 and TRBJ1-5; TRBD1, the D gene given by the table, was not confirmed from the DNA. TRBV21-1 is annotated as a pseudogene. The CDR3 consists of 12 residues. The CDR3: CPKGGQACTQHF. The CDR3, as DNA: TGTCCCAAAGGGGGACAGGCTTGTACCCAGCATTTT.

The chain recombines TRBV15 with TRBJ2-7, with TRBD2 matching over 16 bases. CDR3 length: 19 residues. The V segment lost 0 bases and the J segment 6 bases; nucleotides outside the gene matches: 11. CDR1 and CDR2 from the germline V gene are LNHNV and YYDKDF (reference sequence). DNA of the CDR3: TGTGCCACCAGCAGAGAAATACCGGGACTAGCGGGAGGGGTGGGCGAGCAGTACTTC. Translating it yields CATSREIPGLAGGVGEQYF.

The J gene is TRBJ1-6, the V gene TRBV5-1, with 11 bases aligning to TRBD1. The J segment lost 11 bases and the V segment lost 4 bases, leaving 5 bases of the junction unmatched. This CDR3 has 14 residues. Per germline, CDR1 SGHRS and CDR2 YFSETQ. In DNA form, the CDR3 reads TGCGCCAGCAGCGGACAGGGGGCAAGTGCACCCCTCCACTTT. Amino acid sequence: CASSGQGASAPLHF.